Sequencing of this T cell receptor (beta chain) was carried out in a study of response to subunit inactivated influenza vaccine. Study-wide points: The authors offered the suggestion that each seasonal influenza vaccination recruits few new T cells.

CDR3 size: 16 residues. V lost 6 bases and J lost 3, with 19 bases in between. As for this clonotype: Its antigen is not known.

TCRdb re-derived calls from the RT-PCR reads in MiXCR, one entry per CDR3 protein. The sample yields around 580,000 distinct CDR3 sequences, around 11% seen once. The sequencing here drew on PBMCs from blood, taken on the day of vaccination. The chain joins TRBV12-3 or TRBV12-4 to TRBJ2-3, with a possible D match to TRBD1 (6 bases). The TCR comes from a man aged 50 or older who received an inactivated influenza vaccine. The CDR3 here is CASRALTGRGTDTQYF. The CDR3 nucleotides read TGTGCCAGCAGAGCGCTAACAGGGCGTGGGACAGATACGCAGTATTTT.